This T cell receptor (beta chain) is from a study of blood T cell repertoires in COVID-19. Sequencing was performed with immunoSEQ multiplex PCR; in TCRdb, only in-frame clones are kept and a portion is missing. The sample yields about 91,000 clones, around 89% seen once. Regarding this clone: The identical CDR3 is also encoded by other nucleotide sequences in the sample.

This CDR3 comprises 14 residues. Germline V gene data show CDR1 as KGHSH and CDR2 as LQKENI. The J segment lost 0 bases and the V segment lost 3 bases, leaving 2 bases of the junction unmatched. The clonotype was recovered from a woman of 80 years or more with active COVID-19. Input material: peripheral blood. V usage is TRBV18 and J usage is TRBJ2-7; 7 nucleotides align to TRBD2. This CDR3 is CASSPGGSSYEQYF. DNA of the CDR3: TGTGCCAGCTCACCGGGGGGGAGCTCCTACGAGCAGTACTTC.